Included here is one TCR beta chain sequence, with context. The CDR3 runs 13 residues. Trimming shortened V by 4 bases and J by 1 base, and 3 bases separated the two germline ends. Germline V gives CDR1 SGDLS, CDR2 YYNGEE. This sample is part of a study of blood T cell repertoires in COVID-19. As for the study in general: Researchers got acute and convalescent COVID-19 samples from the United States, Italy and Spain. The analysed material was cDNA or gDNA that came from T cells, B-cell-depleted T cells, or PBMCs.

In the source study's methods: Amplification from reference gene primers served as the basis for estimated nucleated cell counts. Sequencing was performed with immunoSEQ multiplex PCR; in TCRdb, only in-frame clones are kept and a portion is missing. The V and J calls and clone size are taken from that table; D and trimming were inferred from the DNA. The table includes around 3,000 clones, 93% detected once. The sample taken for sequencing was peripheral blood. The TCR originated in a human donor in a cohort sampled during active COVID-19. The rearrangement joins TRBV9 to TRBJ2-6; D remains ambiguous. The CDR3 DNA sequence: TGTGCCAGCAGCTCTTCTGGGGCCAACGTCCTGACTTTC. It translates to CASSSSGANVLTF.